Below, 20 T cell receptor beta chains from the same sample are listed, as sequenced in a study of shared clonotypes between healthy human individuals (dated by TCRdb to the early 2020s). The library was prepared using the immunoSEQ multiplex PCR assay. TCRdb holds this immuneACCESS table with in-frame rearrangements only. Some clones are missing; in checked studies, unresolved V genes explain under half, and the rest has no known cause. The sample yields a few million clones; approximately 90% were counted once. Of the sample, about 0.41% is held by the ten largest clones. The source material was naive CD4+ T cells from PBMCs. According to the study, the label for this sample's cell subset or site signals: CD45RA+ positively selected. The source is a man younger than 35 in good health. Some clones in this sample may be carry-over from other donors' samples.

This clone was observed a single time. The same CDR3 also results from other DNA sequences found in this sample. The V call is TRBV29-1, the J call TRBJ2-1; 8 nucleotides line up with TRBD2. Per germline, CDR1 SQVTM and CDR2 ANQGSEA. Trimming removed 4 bases from V and 3 bases from J; junction bases left unmatched: 8. This CDR3 contains 15 residues. The CDR3 sequence: CSVAGLAGGYNEQFF. The CDR3 DNA follows: TGCAGCGTTGCCGGGCTAGCGGGTGGCTACAATGAGCAGTTCTTC.

The V and J genes are TRBV14 and TRBJ2-7; D gene unclear. V lost 6 bases to trimming and J lost 0 bases, with 18 bases between them. CDR1 SGHDN and CDR2 FVKESK come from the germline V gene. The CDR3 loop spans 16 amino acids. CDR3 loop: CASSRIRTRISYEQYF. In nucleotides, the CDR3 is TGTGCCAGCAGTCGAATACGAACACGAATCTCCTACGAGCAGTACTTC.

V is TRBV7-9 and J is TRBJ2-5; perhaps TRBD2 as D (5 bases). TRBJ2-7 matches the DNA end more closely, so the J call is doubtful. The CDR3 loop spans 14 amino acids. Germline CDR1 reads SEHNR; CDR2 reads FQNEAQ (reference sequence). The CDR3 here is CASSLEAASYEQYF. CDR3 in DNA: TGTGCCAGCAGCTTAGAAGCGGCTTCCTACGAGCAGTACTTC.

The gene calls are TRBV9 and TRBJ2-5; the D call may be TRBD1 or TRBD2 (7 bases each). Trimming took off 7 bases at V and 5 bases at J, with 21 bases between the two ends. From germline, CDR1 is SGDLS and CDR2 YYNGEE. The CDR3 sequence is 15 residues long. The CDR3 nucleotides are TGTGCCAGCGGGCTAGGGGGCGGGAGTTACGAGACCCAGTACTTC. This sequence encodes CASGLGGGSYETQYF.

The count of this clone is one. This chain's CDR3 is CASSLEGQGYYSNQPQHF. CDR3 coding DNA: TGTGCCAGCAGTTTAGAGGGACAGGGATATTATAGCAATCAGCCCCAGCATTTT. This chain joins TRBV28 and TRBJ1-5; 9 nucleotides match TRBD1. The V gene's germline CDR1 is MDHEN and CDR2 SYDVKM. The CDR3 length is 18 residues. After removal of 2 bases from V and 0 bases from J, the junction contained 8 bases not matched to a gene.

This chain connects TRBV6-5 to TRBJ2-7, with D hard to call. The V gene lost 6 bases and the J gene lost 2 bases, with 17 bases spanning the gap. The CDR3 is 15 residues long. Looked up from germline, CDR1 is MNHEY and CDR2 is SVGAGI. The CDR3 DNA is TGTGCCAGCAGCCGTGCGAGAGGACCACCCTACGAGCAGTACTTC. The encoded protein is CASSRARGPPYEQYF.

The chain carries TRBV7-6 and TRBJ2-4, with D perhaps TRBD2 (6 bases). CDR3 size: 13 residues. V was pared by 0 bases and J by 10 bases, with 10 bases between. In germline, CDR1 is SGHVS, CDR2 FNYEAQ. The CDR3 DNA reads TGTGCCAGCAGCTTAGCGGGAGGACGGATTCAGTACTTC. Its translation is CASSLAGGRIQYF.

The chain employs TRBV6-5 and TRBJ1-1, with a possible D match to TRBD1 (5 bases). The germline gives CDR1 MNHEY, CDR2 SVGAGI. Trimming cost V 4 bases and J 5 bases, with 14 bases left between them. The CDR3 length is 14 residues. The CDR3 nucleotides are TGTGCCAGCAGTTCCATGACAGCGGCGACTGAAGCTTTCTTT. It translates to CASSSMTAATEAFF.

The CDR3: CASRAGGEDSGANVLTF. Here the CDR3 DNA reads TGTGCCAGCAGGGCAGGAGGGGAGGACTCTGGGGCCAACGTCCTGACTTTC. The gene calls are TRBV2 and TRBJ2-6; TRBD2 is a possible D gene (6 bases). CDR3 length equals 17 residues. The V end lost 6 bases, the J end lost 0 bases, and 15 bases lay between the germline ends. In germline, CDR1 is SNHLY, CDR2 FYNNEI.

The V gene is TRBV29-1, the J gene TRBJ2-3; perhaps TRBD1 as D (5 bases). CDR3 length equals 12 residues. The V gene's germline CDR1 is SQVTM and CDR2 ANQGSEA. Between the trimmed V and J ends, which lost 8 bases and 6 bases, there was a span of 15 bases. The CDR3 here is CSTVGPIDTQYF. CDR3 DNA: TGCAGCACTGTGGGGCCTATTGATACGCAGTATTTT.

The chain carries TRBV5-1 and TRBJ2-3, with a possible D match to TRBD2 (5 bases). V lost 2 bases to trimming and J lost 4 bases, with 14 bases between them. Germline V CDR1 and CDR2: SGHRS, YFSETQ. The CDR3 has 15 residues. CDR3 coding DNA: TGCGCCAGCAGCTTCCGAAGCGGAGGCCCAGATACGCAGTATTTT. It specifies CASSFRSGGPDTQYF.

The rearrangement uses TRBV5-6 and TRBJ1-4; D is unclear. Germline values: CDR1 SGHDT, CDR2 YYEEEE. V was cut by 4 bases and J by 1 base, with 11 bases left in between. This CDR3 region has 15 residues. The CDR3 DNA sequence: TGTGCCAGCAGCGGGTTCAGGCGAACTAATGAAAAACTGTTTTTT. Translation gives CASSGFRRTNEKLFF.

V gene TRBV29-1 combines with J gene TRBJ2-3; 10 bases are a match to TRBD1. Trimming removed 6 bases from V and 4 bases from J; junction bases left unmatched: 1. The length of the CDR3 is 12 residues. The germline V gene encodes CDR1 SQVTM and CDR2 ANQGSEA. The CDR3 coding sequence is TGCAGCGTGACAGGGGGCGCAGATACGCAGTATTTT. Protein: CSVTGGADTQYF.

The chain combines TRBV2 with TRBJ2-7, with unresolved D. The V end lost 6 bases, the J end lost 4 bases, and 13 bases lay between the germline ends. The CDR3 consists of 13 residues. CDR1 SNHLY and CDR2 FYNNEI come from the germline V gene. The CDR3 reads CASRAQEIYEQYF. In DNA form, the CDR3 reads TGTGCCAGCAGGGCACAAGAAATTTACGAGCAGTACTTC.

The rearrangement links TRBV10-2 to TRBJ2-1, with D perhaps matching TRBD2 (5 bases). The CDR3 is 14 residues long. V lost 7 bases to trimming and J lost 3 bases, with 13 bases between them. CDR1 WSHSY and CDR2 SAAADI come from the germline V gene. The CDR3: CASKTMNNYNEQFF. The CDR3 coding sequence is TGCGCCAGCAAGACTATGAACAACTACAATGAGCAGTTCTTC.

The gene calls are TRBV5-4 and TRBJ2-2; 9 bases are a match to TRBD1. The CDR3 totals 16 residues. Looked up from germline, CDR1 is SGHNT and CDR2 is YYREEE (reference sequence). Trimming took 3 bases from V and 4 from J; bases not matched to a gene: 7. The CDR3 loop is CASSSQGAPGTGELFF. DNA of the CDR3: TGTGCCAGCAGCTCACAGGGGGCGCCGGGCACCGGGGAGCTGTTTTTT.

The chain carries TRBV4-2 and TRBJ2-7; 14 positions agree with TRBD2. J was trimmed by 3 bases and V by 3 bases; bases with no gene match: 10. Germline lookup yields CDR1 LGHNA and CDR2 YNFKEQ. There are 18 residues in the CDR3. The CDR3 is CASSHPTSGRAGFYEQYF. The CDR3 coding sequence is TGTGCCAGCAGCCACCCGACTAGCGGGAGGGCGGGTTTCTACGAGCAGTACTTC.

The chain employs TRBV6-6 and TRBJ2-3; D may be TRBD2 (5 bases). The V gene lost 6 bases and the J gene lost 7 bases, with 20 bases spanning the gap. CDR1 is MNHNY and CDR2 is SVGAGI in the germline V gene (reference sequence). The CDR3 sequence is 15 residues long. CDR3 DNA sequence: TGTGCCAGCAGCCCCCTAGCCCACGGACCTTATACGCAGTATTTT. Its translation is CASSPLAHGPYTQYF.

Note on this clone: Other DNA sequences within the sample encode an identical CDR3. This chain uses TRBV5-4 with TRBJ2-2; a possible D gene is TRBD1 (5 bases). Germline V gives CDR1 SGHNT, CDR2 YYREEE (reference sequence). Trimming shortened V by 0 bases and J by 6 bases, and 6 bases separated the two germline ends. The CDR3 is 13 amino acids. The DNA for the CDR3 is TGTGCCAGCAGCTTGGCAGGGCCCGGGGAGCTGTTTTTT. Its protein is CASSLAGPGELFF.

This rearrangement joins TRBV6-6 to TRBJ1-1; no clear D gene. Germline CDR1 reads MNHNY; CDR2 reads SVGAGI (reference sequence). This CDR3 contains 14 residues. V was trimmed by 0 bases and J by 4 bases, leaving 9 bases between them. CDR3 region: CASSYSVRPTEAFF. The CDR3 DNA follows: TGTGCCAGCAGTTACTCGGTGCGGCCCACTGAAGCTTTCTTT.